This T cell receptor (beta chain) comes out of a study of shared clonotypes between healthy human individuals. V lost 5 bases, J lost 7 bases, and 9 bases lay in between. CDR1 is SEHNR, CDR2 FQNEAQ, per germline (reference sequence). CDR3 size: 11 residues. Method: immunoSEQ multiplex PCR; TCRdb's copy keeps in-frame clones and lacks some. The sample records 2.3 million or so clones, approximately 93% being singletons. The receptor comes from a man aged 18 to 30 in good health. Some clones in this sample may be carry-over from other donors' samples. Sequencing input: naive CD4+ T cells from PBMCs. Subset indicated: CD45RA+ positively selected. The chain has TRBV7-9 and TRBJ2-7; D is uncertain. The CDR3 nucleotides read TGTGCCAGCAGCCGGATCGGAGAGCAGTACTTC. Its translation: CASSRIGEQYF.